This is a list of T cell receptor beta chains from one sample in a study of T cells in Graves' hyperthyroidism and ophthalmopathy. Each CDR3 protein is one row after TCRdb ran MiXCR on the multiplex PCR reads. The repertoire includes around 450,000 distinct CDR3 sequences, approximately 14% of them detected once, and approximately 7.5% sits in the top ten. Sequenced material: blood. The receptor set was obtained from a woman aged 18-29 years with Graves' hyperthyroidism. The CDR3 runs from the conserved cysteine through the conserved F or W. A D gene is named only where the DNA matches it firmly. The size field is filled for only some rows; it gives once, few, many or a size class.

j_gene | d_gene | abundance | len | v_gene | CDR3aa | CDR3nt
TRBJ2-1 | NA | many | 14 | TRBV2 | CASSRGTTRNEQFF | TGTGCCAGCAGTAGGGGGACAACCCGCAATGAGCAGTTCTTC
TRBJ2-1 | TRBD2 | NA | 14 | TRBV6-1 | CASSLGGVANEQFF | TGTGCCAGCAGTTTGGGGGGGGTTGCCAATGAGCAGTTCTTC
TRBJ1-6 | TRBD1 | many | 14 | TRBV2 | CASRGGTGNSPLHF | TGTGCCAGCAGGGGGGGGACAGGGAATTCACCCCTCCACTTT
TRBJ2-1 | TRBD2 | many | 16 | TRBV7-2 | CASSHSGTSSYNEQFF | TGTGCCAGCAGCCATAGCGGGACGAGCTCCTACAATGAGCAGTTCTTC
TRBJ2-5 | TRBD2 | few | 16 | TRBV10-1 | CASSAAGVGRQETQYF | TGCGCCAGCAGTGCAGCGGGAGTGGGTCGGCAAGAGACCCAGTACTTC
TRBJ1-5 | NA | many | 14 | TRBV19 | CASRRGGVDQPQHF | TGTGCCAGTAGGCGAGGCGGGGTTGATCAGCCCCAGCATTTT
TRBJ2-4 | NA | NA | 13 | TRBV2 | CASRGSAKNIQYF | TGTGCCAGCAGGGGAAGTGCCAAAAACATTCAGTACTTC
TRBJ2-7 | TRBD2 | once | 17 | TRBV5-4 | CASSLPQGGGMFYEQYF | TGTGCCAGCAGCCTCCCCCAGGGCGGGGGGATGTTTTACGAGCAGTACTTC
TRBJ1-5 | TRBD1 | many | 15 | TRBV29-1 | CSVRNQGAGNQPQHF | TGCAGCGTCAGGAATCAGGGGGCCGGCAATCAGCCCCAGCATTTT
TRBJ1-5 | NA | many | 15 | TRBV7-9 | CASSLGGLHNQPQHF | TGTGCCAGCAGCTTAGGGGGCCTACACAATCAGCCCCAGCATTTT
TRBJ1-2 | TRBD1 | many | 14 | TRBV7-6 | CASSLSTGDYGYTF | TGTGCCAGCAGCTTATCAACAGGGGACTATGGCTACACCTTC
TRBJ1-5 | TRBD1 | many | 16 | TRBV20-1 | CSATHGQAISNQPQHF | TGCAGTGCCACCCACGGACAGGCCATTAGCAATCAGCCCCAGCATTTT
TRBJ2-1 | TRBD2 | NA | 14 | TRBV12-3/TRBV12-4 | CASSSGPSYNEQFF | TGTGCCAGCTCTAGCGGTCCCTCCTACAATGAGCAGTTCTTC
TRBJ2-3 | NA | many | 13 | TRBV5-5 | CASSGREADTQYF | TGTGCCAGCAGTGGCCGAGAGGCAGATACGCAGTATTTT
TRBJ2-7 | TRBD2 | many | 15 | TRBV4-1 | CASSQETSGNDEQYF | TGCGCCAGCAGCCAAGAGACTAGCGGGAACGACGAGCAGTACTTC
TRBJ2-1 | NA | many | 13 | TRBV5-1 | CASSSVARDEQFF | TGCGCCAGCAGCTCCGTGGCGCGCGATGAGCAGTTCTTC
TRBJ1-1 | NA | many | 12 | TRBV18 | CASSPTEGEAFF | TGTGCCAGCTCACCTACTGAAGGTGAAGCTTTCTTT
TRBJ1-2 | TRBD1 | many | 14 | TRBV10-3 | CAISADRGYYGYTF | TGTGCCATCAGTGCGGACAGGGGGTACTATGGCTACACCTTC